The 4 T cell receptor beta chains listed next were all sequenced from one sample in a study of CD8+ T cells in alopecia areata (dated by TCRdb to 2016 to 2018). Library generation was performed with the immunoSEQ multiplex PCR assay. To provide template for TCR sequencing, every sample had RNA extracted and reverse transcribed into cDNA. TCRdb re-hosts the immuneACCESS table, in-frame sequences only. Its copies lack some clones; in the studies checked, an unresolved V gene accounts for under half of them, and the cause for the rest is not known. The sample contains some 88,000 clones, about 44% of them found a single time. More than 15% of the sample is taken by the ten largest. What the time point label conveys for this sample: about 25 weeks on oral tofacitinib. The sample's treatment or condition label, in plain terms: oral pan-JAK inhibitor, 5-10 mg twice daily. This specimen was CD8+ T cells sorted from blood, taken at week 24, from a patient treated with tofacitinib. Source of these receptors: a human donor with alopecia areata.

This clone was picked up a small number of times. The gene calls are TRBV28 and TRBJ1-1; unclear D gene. CDR3 length: 16 amino acids. In germline, CDR1 is MDHEN, CDR2 SYDVKM. Trimming removed 8 bases at V and 0 bases at J, with 19 bases between. The chain's CDR3 is CASSREGGRVNTEAFF. DNA of the CDR3: TGTGCCAGCTCCCGGGAGGGAGGTAGGGTGAACACTGAAGCTTTCTTT.

This sequence joins TRBV7-6 and TRBJ2-7; no clear D gene. Trimming left V 1 base short and J 2 bases short, with 9 bases between. CDR1 SGHVS and CDR2 FNYEAQ come from the germline V gene. The CDR3 runs to 14 residues. The CDR3 nucleotides read TGTGCCAGCAGCTTAGAGGCAGGAACCTACGAGCAGTACTTC. Its translation is CASSLEAGTYEQYF.

There are a few counts of this clone. The CDR3 sequence is CSVEWLGTADTQYF. For the CDR3, the DNA is TGCAGCGTTGAATGGCTAGGTACGGCAGATACGCAGTATTTT. J is TRBJ2-3 and V is TRBV29-1; D is unresolved. The CDR3 length is 14 residues. Trimming pared 2 bases from V and 4 bases from J, leaving 13 bases between. Germline CDR1 is SQVTM and CDR2 is ANQGSEA.

This clone has just a few counts. This chain connects TRBV27 to TRBJ2-7, with TRBD1 as a possible D gene (5 bases). The CDR3 totals 13 residues. Looked up from germline, CDR1 is MNHEY and CDR2 is SMNVEV (reference sequence). V lost 2 bases and J lost 5, with 10 bases in between. CDR3 protein: CASSLPGFNEQYF. The CDR3 DNA reads TGTGCCAGCAGTTTACCAGGGTTCAACGAGCAGTACTTC.